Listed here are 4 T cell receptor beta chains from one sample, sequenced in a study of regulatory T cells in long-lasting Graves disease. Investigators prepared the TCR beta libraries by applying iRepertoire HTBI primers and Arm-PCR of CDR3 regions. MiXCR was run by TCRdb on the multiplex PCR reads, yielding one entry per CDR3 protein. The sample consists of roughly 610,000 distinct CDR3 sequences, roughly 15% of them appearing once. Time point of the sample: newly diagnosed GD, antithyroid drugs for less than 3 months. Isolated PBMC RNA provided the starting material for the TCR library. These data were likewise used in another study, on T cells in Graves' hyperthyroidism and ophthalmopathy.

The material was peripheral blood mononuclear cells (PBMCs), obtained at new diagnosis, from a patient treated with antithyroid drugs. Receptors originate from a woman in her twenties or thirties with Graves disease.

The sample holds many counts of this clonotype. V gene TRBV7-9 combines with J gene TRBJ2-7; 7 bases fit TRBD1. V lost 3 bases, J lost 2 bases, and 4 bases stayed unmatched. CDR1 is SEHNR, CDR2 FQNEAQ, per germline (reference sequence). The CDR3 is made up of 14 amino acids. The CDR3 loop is CASSFTGATYEQYF. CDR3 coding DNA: TGTGCCAGCAGCTTTACAGGGGCTACCTACGAGCAGTACTTC.

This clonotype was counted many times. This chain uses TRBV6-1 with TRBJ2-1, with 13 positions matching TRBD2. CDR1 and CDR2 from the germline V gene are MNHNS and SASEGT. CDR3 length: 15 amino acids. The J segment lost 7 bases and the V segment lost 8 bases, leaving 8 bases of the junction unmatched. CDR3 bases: TGTGCCAGCGGACAGACTAGCGGGAGGCGGAATGAGCAGTTCTTC. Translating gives CASGQTSGRRNEQFF.

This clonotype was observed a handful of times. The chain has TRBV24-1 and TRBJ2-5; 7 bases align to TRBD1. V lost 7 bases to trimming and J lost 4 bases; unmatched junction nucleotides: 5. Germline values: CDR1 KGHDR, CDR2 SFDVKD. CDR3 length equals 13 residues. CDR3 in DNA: TGTGCCACCAGCGACTACAGGGGAGAGACCCAGTACTTC. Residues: CATSDYRGETQYF.

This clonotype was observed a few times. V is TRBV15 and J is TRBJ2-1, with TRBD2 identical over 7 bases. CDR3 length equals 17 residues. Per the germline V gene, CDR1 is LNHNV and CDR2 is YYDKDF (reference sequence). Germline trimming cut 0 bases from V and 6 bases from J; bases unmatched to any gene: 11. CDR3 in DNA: TGTGCCACCAGCAGAGATCCTTCCAGCGGGGTGGCCAATGAGCAGTTCTTC. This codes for CATSRDPSSGVANEQFF.